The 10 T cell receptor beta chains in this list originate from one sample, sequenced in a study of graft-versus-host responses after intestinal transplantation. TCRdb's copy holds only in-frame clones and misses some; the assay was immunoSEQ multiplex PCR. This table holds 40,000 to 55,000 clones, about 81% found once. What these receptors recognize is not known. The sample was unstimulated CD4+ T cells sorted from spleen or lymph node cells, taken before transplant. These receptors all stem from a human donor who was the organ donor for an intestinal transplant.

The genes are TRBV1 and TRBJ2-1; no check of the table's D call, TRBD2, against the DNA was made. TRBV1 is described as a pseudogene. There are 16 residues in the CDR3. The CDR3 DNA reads TGCACCAGCAGCCAAGACGGCCTAGCGCCTTACAATGAGCAGTTCTTC. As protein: CTSSQDGLAPYNEQFF.

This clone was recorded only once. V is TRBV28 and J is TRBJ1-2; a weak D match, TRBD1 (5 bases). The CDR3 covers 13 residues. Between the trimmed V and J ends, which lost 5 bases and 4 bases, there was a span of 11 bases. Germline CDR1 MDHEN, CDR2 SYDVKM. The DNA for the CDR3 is TGTGCCAGCAGTGCAGGGAGGAGCTATGGCTACACCTTC. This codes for CASSAGRSYGYTF.

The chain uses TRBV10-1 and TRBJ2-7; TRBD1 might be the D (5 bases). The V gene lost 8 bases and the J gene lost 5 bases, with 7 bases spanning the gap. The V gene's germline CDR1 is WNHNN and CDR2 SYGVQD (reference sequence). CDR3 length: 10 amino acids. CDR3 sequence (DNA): TGCGCCAGCCCAGGGAACGAGCAGTACTTC. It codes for CASPGNEQYF.

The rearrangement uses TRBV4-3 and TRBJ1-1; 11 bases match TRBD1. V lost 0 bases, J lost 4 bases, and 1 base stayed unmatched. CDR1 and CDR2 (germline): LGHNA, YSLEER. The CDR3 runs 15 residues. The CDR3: CASSQDGTGGTEAFF. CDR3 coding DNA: TGCGCCAGCAGCCAAGATGGGACAGGGGGCACTGAAGCTTTCTTT.

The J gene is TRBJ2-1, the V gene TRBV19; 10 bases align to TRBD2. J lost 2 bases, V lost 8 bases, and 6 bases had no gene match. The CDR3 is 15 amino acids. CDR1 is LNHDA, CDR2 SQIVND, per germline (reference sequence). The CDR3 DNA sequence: TGTGCCAGTGACCCCGGGACTAGCGCCTACAATGAGCAGTTCTTC. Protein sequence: CASDPGTSAYNEQFF.

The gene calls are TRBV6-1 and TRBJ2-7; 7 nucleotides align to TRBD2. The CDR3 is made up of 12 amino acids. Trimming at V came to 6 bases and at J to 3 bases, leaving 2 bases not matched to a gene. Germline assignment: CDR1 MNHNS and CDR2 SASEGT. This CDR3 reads CASRLAGYEQYF. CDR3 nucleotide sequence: TGTGCCAGCAGATTAGCGGGCTACGAGCAGTACTTC.

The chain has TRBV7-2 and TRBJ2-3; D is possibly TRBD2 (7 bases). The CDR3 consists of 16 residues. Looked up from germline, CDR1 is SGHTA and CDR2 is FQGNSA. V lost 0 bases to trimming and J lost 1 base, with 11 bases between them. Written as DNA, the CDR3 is TGTGCCAGCAGCTTAGCCATGGGGGGGCGCACAGATACGCAGTATTTT. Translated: CASSLAMGGRTDTQYF.

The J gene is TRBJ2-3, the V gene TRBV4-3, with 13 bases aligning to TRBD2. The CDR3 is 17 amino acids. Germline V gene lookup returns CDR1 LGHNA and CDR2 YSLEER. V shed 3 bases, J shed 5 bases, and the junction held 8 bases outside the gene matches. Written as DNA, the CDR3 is TGCGCCAGCAGCCAGCTTACTAGCGGGGGGGCCGGAGATACGCAGTATTTT. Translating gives CASSQLTSGGAGDTQYF.

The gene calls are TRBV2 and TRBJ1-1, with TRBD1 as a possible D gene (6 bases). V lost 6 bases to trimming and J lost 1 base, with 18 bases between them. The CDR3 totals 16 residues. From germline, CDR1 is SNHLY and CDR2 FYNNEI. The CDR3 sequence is CASRPGTRGANTEAFF. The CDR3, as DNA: TGTGCCAGCAGACCCGGGACACGGGGGGCGAACACTGAAGCTTTCTTT.

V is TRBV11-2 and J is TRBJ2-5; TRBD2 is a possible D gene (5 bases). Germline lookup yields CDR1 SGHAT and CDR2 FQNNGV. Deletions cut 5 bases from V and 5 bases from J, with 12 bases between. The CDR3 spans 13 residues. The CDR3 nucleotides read TGTGCCAGCAGCGGCACTAGAGGGGAGACCCAGTACTTC. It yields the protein CASSGTRGETQYF.